The 7 T cell receptor beta chains reported below all come from one sample, sequenced in a study of T cells in Graves' hyperthyroidism and ophthalmopathy. The investigators amplified TCR beta CDR3 regions from RNA transcripts. Carried out on the TCR CDR3, a first-round RT-PCR used the HTBI primer set. From the multiplex PCR reads, TCRdb called clonotypes with MiXCR, one entry per CDR3 protein. The profile shows roughly 98,000 distinct CDR3 sequences, roughly 40% of them singletons. The source material was peripheral blood or thyroid tissue (not recorded which). Receptor source: a woman in her twenties or thirties with Graves' hyperthyroidism.

This clonotype occurred many times. The chain joins TRBV28 to TRBJ2-5, with D hard to call. V was trimmed by 5 bases and J by 5 bases, leaving 12 bases between them. CDR3 size: 13 residues. Per the germline V gene, CDR1 is MDHEN and CDR2 is SYDVKM. CDR3 bases: TGTGCCAGCAGTCCTTCCAGCAGGGAGACCCAGTACTTC. It is translated as CASSPSSRETQYF.

The CDR3 DNA follows: TGTGCCAGCAGCGGGAGACAGGGGGCGGGAGGAATCTACGAGCAGTACTTC. The encoded protein is CASSGRQGAGGIYEQYF. The chain has TRBV7-9 and TRBJ2-7, with 10 bases aligning to TRBD1. The CDR3 has 17 amino acids. The germline CDR1 and CDR2 sequences are SEHNR and FQNEAQ (reference sequence). Trimming took 5 bases from V and 3 from J; bases not matched to a gene: 13.

Turning to this clonotype: A junction end diverges from the germline sequence, so it may reflect a read error. The rearrangement joins TRBV27 to TRBJ2-2; perhaps TRBD1 as D (6 bases). The CDR3 runs 11 residues. The germline V gene encodes CDR1 MNHEY and CDR2 SMNVEV (reference sequence). The DNA of the CDR3 is TGTGCCAGCAGTTTACCAGGGGAGCTGTCTTTT. This codes for CASSLPGELSF.

This clonotype has a count of ten or more. The chain recombines TRBV28 with TRBJ2-7, with unresolved D. V was pared by 3 bases and J by 2 bases, with 11 bases between. There are 14 residues in the CDR3. Per germline, CDR1 MDHEN and CDR2 SYDVKM. The CDR3 region has the DNA TGTGCCAGCAGTTTTGTTCTTAGCACCTACGAGCAGTACTTC. Encoded protein: CASSFVLSTYEQYF.

This clonotype was seen repeatedly, ten times or more. The gene calls are TRBV20-1 and TRBJ2-5; unclear D gene. V gave up 4 bases and J gave up 4 bases, with 28 bases separating them. The V gene's germline CDR1 is DFQATT and CDR2 SNEGSKA (reference sequence). This CDR3 region has 18 residues. CDR3: CSATTPPIYPALPETQYF. CDR3 DNA sequence: TGCAGTGCTACTACCCCTCCAATTTACCCTGCCTTACCAGAGACCCAGTACTTC.

The table lists this clonotype with a few counts. V usage is TRBV30 and J usage is TRBJ2-5; no reliable D call. This CDR3 is 15 amino acids long. The germline gives CDR1 GTSNPN, CDR2 SVGIG (reference sequence). Between the trimmed V and J ends, which lost 0 bases and 2 bases, there was a span of 13 bases. CDR3 sequence reads: CAWSVNFGLQETQYF. The CDR3 region has the DNA TGTGCCTGGAGTGTAAACTTTGGGCTGCAAGAGACCCAGTACTTC. The full variable domain, in which reference TRBV30 and TRBJ2-5 provide the parts outside the CDR3, is SQTIHQWPATLVQPVGSPLSLECTVEGTSNPNLYWYRQAAGRGLQLLFYSVGIGQISSEVPQNLSASRPQDRQFILSSKKLLLSDSGFYLCAWSVNFGLQETQYFGPGTRLLVL.

This clonotype has more than one count but fewer than ten. The rearrangement links TRBV19 to TRBJ2-7; 7 nucleotides line up with TRBD2. The CDR3 totals 15 residues. Germline V gives CDR1 LNHDA, CDR2 SQIVND (reference sequence). V lost 5 bases, J lost 0 bases, and 7 bases stayed unmatched. CDR3 DNA: TGTGCCAGTAGTGATGGACGCGGGAGCTCCTACGAGCAGTACTTC. Translated, it gives CASSDGRGSSYEQYF.